These T cell receptor beta chains were read from a single sample in a study of PD-1 blockade in classical Hodgkin lymphoma. Assay used: immunoSEQ multiplex PCR; TCRdb lists only in-frame clones, some missing. The sample has 24,000 or so clones, 81% seen once. Material: peripheral blood mononuclear cells (PBMCs), obtained before the second cycle of nivolumab. These receptors came from a human donor with classical Hodgkin lymphoma. Each CDR3 is given with its conserved first and last residue. Each record gives: CDR3 DNA, CDR3 protein, J gene, V gene, clone size, D gene. D genes are given only for firm matches. The size of a clone is reported for some rows only, either as once, few or many, or as a class for expanded clones.

TGTGCCAGCAGCTTCCCGCAGGGGGCGGTCACTGAAGCTTTCTTT | CASSFPQGAVTEAFF | TRBJ1-1 | TRBV5-6 | few | TRBD1
TGTGCCAGCAGAACCCTGGGGGCGGGAATTCACAATGAGCAGTTCTTC | CASRTLGAGIHNEQFF | TRBJ2-1 | TRBV27 | - | -
TGCGCCAGCAGCCAAGGAGTGGGACTAGCGGGAGGCGAGCAGTACTTC | CASSQGVGLAGGEQYF | TRBJ2-7 | TRBV4-1 | - | TRBD2
TGTGCCAGCAGTGCGGTAGGGGGGAGGACGCAGTATTTT | CASSAVGGRTQYF | TRBJ2-3 | TRBV6-5 | - | -
TGTGCCAGCTCACTGACAGGGAACACCGGGGAGCTGTTTTTT | CASSLTGNTGELFF | TRBJ2-2 | TRBV18 | - | -
TGTGCCAGCAGCTTAGGGACTAGCGGGAGGAATGAGCAGTTCTTC | CASSLGTSGRNEQFF | TRBJ2-1 | TRBV5-4 | - | TRBD2
TGTGCCAGCAGCCCGAGAGACAGGGTCGGCTACACCTTC | CASSPRDRVGYTF | TRBJ1-2 | TRBV11-2 | - | TRBD1
TGCGCCAGCAGCCGGGGACAGGGTCTGAACACTGAAGCTTTCTTT | CASSRGQGLNTEAFF | TRBJ1-1 | TRBV5-1 | - | TRBD1
TGTGCCTGGGCCCCAGACAGGGGCTCCCCTTGGGGGCAGTTCTTC | CAWAPDRGSPWGQFF | TRBJ2-1 | TRBV30 | - | TRBD1
TGTGCCTGGAGTAACTGGGCAGGGCGAGAGCAGTACTTC | CAWSNWAGREQYF | TRBJ2-7 | TRBV30 | few | -
TGCAGCGTTGATACGGGGGGACGATCTTTCTTT | CSVDTGGRSFF | TRBJ1-1 | TRBV29-1 | - | -